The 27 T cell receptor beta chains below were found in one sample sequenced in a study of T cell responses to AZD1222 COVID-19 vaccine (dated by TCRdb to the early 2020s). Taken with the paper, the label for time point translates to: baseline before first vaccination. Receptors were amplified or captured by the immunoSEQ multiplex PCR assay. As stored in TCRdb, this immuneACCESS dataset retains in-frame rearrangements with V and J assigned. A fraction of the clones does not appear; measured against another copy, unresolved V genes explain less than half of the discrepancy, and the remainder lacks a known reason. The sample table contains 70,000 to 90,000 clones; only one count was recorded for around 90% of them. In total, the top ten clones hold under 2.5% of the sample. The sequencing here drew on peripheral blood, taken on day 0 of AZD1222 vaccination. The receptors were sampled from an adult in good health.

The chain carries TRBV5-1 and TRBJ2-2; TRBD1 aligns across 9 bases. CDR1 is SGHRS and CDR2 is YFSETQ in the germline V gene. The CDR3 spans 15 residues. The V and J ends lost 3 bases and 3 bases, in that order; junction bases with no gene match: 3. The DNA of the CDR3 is TGCGCCAGCAGCTGGGACAGGGAGGACACCGGGGAGCTGTTTTTT. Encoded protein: CASSWDREDTGELFF.

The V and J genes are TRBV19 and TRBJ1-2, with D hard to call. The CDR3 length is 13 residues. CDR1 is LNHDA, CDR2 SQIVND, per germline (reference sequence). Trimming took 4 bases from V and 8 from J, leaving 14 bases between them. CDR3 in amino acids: CASSRFRLSGYTF. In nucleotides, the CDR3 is TGTGCCAGTAGTAGGTTTCGTCTTAGCGGCTACACCTTC.

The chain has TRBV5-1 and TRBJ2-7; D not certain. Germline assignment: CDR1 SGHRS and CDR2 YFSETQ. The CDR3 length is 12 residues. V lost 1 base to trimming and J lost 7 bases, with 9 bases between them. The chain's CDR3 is CASSLNEVEQYF. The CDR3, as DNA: TGCGCCAGCAGCTTGAACGAGGTAGAGCAGTACTTC. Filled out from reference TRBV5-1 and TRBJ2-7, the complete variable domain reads KAGVTQTPRYLIKTRGQQVTLSCSPISGHRSVSWYQQTPGQGLQFLFEYFSETQRNKGNFPGRFSGRQFSNSRSEMNVSTLELGDSALYLCASSLNEVEQYFGPGTRLTVT.

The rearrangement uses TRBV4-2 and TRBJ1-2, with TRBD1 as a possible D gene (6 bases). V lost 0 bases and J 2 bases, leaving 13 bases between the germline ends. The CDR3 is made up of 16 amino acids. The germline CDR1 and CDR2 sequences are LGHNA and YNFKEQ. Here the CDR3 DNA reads TGTGCCAGCAGCCAAGACCCCTCAGGACAGAACTATGGCTACACCTTC. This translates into CASSQDPSGQNYGYTF.

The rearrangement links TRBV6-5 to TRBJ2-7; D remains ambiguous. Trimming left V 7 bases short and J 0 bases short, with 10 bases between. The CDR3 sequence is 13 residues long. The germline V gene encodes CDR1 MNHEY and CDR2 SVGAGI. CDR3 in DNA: TGTGCCAGCATAGGGTGGAACTCCTACGAGCAGTACTTC. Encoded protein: CASIGWNSYEQYF.

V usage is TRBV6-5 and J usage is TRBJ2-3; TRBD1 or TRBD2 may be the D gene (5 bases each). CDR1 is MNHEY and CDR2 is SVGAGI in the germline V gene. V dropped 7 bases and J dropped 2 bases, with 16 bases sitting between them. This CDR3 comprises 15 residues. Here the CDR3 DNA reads TGTGCCAGCACCCTAGGGGACGGATACACAGATACGCAGTATTTT. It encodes CASTLGDGYTDTQYF.

As DNA, the CDR3 is TGTGCAAGTCGCTTAGCCAGGAGGGCAGGATGGACCGGGGAGCTGTTTTTT. This sequence encodes CASRLARRAGWTGELFF. The chain recombines TRBV12-2 with TRBJ2-2; TRBD2 was called by the table and not checked on the DNA. TRBV12-2 is termed a pseudogene. The CDR3 is made up of 17 amino acids.

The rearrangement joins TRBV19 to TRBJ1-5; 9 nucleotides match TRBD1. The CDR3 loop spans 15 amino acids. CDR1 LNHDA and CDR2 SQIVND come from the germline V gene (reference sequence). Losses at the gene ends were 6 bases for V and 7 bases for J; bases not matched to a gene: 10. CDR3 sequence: CASSGDRASPQPQHF. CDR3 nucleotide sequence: TGTGCCAGTAGCGGGGACAGGGCCTCTCCACAGCCCCAGCATTTT.

The DNA for the CDR3 is TGTGCCAGCAGCCTAGACCGTATTGGACAGGGCGACGACACCACGGCAAGTTATGGCTACACCTTC. Amino acid sequence: CASSLDRIGQGDDTTASYGYTF. The chain recombines TRBV13 with TRBJ1-2; 8 bases are shared with TRBD1. The CDR3 loop spans 22 amino acids. With 5 bases clipped from V and 5 bases from J, the junction kept 31 bases outside the gene matches. The germline CDR1 and CDR2 sequences are PRHDT and FYEKMQ (reference sequence).

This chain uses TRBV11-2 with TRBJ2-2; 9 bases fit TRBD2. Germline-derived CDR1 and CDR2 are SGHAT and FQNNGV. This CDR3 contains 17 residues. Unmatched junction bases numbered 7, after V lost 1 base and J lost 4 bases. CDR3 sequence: CASSLAWLAGRTGELFF. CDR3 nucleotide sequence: TGTGCCAGCAGCTTAGCCTGGCTAGCGGGGCGCACCGGGGAGCTGTTTTTT.

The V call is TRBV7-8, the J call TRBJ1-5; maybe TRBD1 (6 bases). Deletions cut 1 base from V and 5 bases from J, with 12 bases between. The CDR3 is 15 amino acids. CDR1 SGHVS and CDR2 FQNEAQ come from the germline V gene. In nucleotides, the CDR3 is TGTGCCAGCAGCTTAGGTTCAGGGGCCCATCAGCCCCAGCATTTT. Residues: CASSLGSGAHQPQHF.

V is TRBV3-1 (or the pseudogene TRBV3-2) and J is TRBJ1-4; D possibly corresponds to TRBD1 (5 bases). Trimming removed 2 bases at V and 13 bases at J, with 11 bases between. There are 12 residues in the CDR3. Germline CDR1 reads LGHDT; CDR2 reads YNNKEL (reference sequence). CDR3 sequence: CASSQPGLGLFF. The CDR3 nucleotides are TGTGCCAGCAGCCAACCAGGGCTCGGACTGTTTTTT.

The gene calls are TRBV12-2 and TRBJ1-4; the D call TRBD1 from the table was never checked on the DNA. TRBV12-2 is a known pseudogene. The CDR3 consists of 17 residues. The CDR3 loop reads CASRLGGRTGGPEKLFF. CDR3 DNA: TGTGCAAGTCGCTTAGGGGGCCGGACAGGGGGTCCTGAAAAACTGTTTTTT.

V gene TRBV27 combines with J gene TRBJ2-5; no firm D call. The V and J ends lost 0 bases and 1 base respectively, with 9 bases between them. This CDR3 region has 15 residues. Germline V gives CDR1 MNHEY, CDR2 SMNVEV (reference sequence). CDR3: CASSLSWSLQETQYF. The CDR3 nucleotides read TGTGCCAGCAGTTTATCGTGGAGCCTCCAAGAGACCCAGTACTTC.

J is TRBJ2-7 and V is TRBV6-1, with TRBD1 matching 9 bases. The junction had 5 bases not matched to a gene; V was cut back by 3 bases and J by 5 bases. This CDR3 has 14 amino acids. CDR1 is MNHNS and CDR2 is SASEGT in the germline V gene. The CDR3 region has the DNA TGTGCCAGCAGTGAGGGGACAGGGTGGGACGAGCAGTACTTC. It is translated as CASSEGTGWDEQYF.

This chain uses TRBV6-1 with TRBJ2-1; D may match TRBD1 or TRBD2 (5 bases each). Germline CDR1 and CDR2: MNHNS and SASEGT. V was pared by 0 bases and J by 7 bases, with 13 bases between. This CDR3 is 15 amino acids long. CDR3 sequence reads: CASSEAGRGRNEQFF. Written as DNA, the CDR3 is TGTGCCAGCAGTGAAGCTGGACGGGGACGGAATGAGCAGTTCTTC.

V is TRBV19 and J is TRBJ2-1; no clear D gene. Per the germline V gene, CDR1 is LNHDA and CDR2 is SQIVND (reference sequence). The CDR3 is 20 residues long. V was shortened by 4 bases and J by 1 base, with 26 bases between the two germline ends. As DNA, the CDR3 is TGTGCCAGTAGTACTAGTCCTGGGGTGAGGCATTTGGGGTCCTACAATGAGCAGTTCTTC. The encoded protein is CASSTSPGVRHLGSYNEQFF.

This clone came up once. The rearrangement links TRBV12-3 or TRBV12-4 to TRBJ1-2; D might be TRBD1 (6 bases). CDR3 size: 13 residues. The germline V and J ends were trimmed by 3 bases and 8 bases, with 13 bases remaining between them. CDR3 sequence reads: CASSFSGTRGYTF. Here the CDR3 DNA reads TGTGCCAGCAGTTTCTCCGGGACAAGGGGCTACACCTTC.

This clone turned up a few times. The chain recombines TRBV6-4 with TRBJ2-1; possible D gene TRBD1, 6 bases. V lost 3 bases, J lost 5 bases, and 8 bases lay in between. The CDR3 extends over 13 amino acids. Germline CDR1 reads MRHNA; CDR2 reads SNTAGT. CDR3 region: CASSEGQHNEQFF. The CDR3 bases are TGTGCCAGCAGTGAGGGACAACACAATGAGCAGTTCTTC.

The CDR3 nucleotides read TGCGCCAGCAGTGGAGGCGCGGGAGTTTCCTACAATGAGCAGTTCTTC. Its protein is CASSGGAGVSYNEQFF. The chain is built from TRBV10-1 and TRBJ2-1, with TRBD2 matching 7 bases. The CDR3 is 16 residues long. The ends lost 4 bases at V and 1 base at J; junction bases unmatched: 7. Germline V lookup: CDR1 WNHNN, CDR2 SYGVQD (reference sequence).

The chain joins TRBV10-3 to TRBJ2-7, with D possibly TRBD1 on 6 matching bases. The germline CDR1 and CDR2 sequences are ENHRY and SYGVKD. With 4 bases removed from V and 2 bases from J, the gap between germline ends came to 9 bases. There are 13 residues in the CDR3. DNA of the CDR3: TGTGCCATCAGTGTACAGGGCGCCTACGAGCAGTACTTC. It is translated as CAISVQGAYEQYF.

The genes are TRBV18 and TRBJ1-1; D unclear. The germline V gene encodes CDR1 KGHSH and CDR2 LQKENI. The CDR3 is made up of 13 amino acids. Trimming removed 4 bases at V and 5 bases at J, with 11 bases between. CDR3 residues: CASSRTDGTEAFF. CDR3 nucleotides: TGTGCCAGCTCACGGACGGATGGGACTGAAGCTTTCTTT.

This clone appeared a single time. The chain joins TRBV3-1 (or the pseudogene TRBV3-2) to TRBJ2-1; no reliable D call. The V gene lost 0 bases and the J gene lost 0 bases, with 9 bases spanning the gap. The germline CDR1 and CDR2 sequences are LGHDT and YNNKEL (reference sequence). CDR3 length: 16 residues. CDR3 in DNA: TGTGCCAGCAGCCAAGATGGGGATTACTCCTACAATGAGCAGTTCTTC. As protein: CASSQDGDYSYNEQFF.

This CDR3 reads CSARQNSGNTIYF. DNA of the CDR3: TGCAGCGCCAGACAGAACTCTGGAAACACCATATATTTT. The J gene is TRBJ1-3, the V gene TRBV29-1, with D possibly being TRBD1 (5 bases). Germline loops: CDR1 SQVTM, CDR2 ANQGSEA. The V and J ends lost 7 bases and 0 bases respectively, with 10 bases between them. The CDR3 contains 13 residues.

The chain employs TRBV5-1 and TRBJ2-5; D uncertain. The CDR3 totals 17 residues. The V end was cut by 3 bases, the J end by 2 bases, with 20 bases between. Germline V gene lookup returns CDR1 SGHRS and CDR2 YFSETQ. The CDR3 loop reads CASSSTTVLERQETQYF. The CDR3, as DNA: TGCGCCAGCAGCTCCACAACGGTCCTCGAGAGGCAAGAGACCCAGTACTTC.

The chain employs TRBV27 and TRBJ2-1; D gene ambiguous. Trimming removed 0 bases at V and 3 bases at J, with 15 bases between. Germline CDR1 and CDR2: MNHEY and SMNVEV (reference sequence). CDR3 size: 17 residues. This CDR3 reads CASSLSPHYPNYNEQFF. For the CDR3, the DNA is TGTGCCAGCAGTTTATCCCCGCACTACCCGAACTACAATGAGCAGTTCTTC.

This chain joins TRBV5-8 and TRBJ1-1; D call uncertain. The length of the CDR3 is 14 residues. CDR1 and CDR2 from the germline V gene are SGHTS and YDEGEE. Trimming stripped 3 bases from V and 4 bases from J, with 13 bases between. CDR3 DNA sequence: TGTGCCAGCAGCTCTTACACTGTGGGCACTGAAGCTTTCTTT. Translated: CASSSYTVGTEAFF.